The 16 T cell receptor beta chains listed next were all sequenced from one sample in a study of human T cells and chemical hapten exposure. Using its own MiXCR run on the RACE reads, TCRdb lists one record per CDR3 protein. The sample carries 85,000 to 100,000 distinct CDR3 sequences, around 25% recorded once. Specified time point: patch test 3, about 24 weeks after DPC sensitization. Treatment denoted: therapeutic diphenylcyclopropenone sensitization with weekly scalp DPC. The sample was whole blood, taken in connection with sensitization to the hapten diphenylcyclopropenone (DPC). These receptors were taken from a man aged 35 to 55 with alopecia areata. Some clones in this sample may be carry-over from other donors' samples.

The rearrangement links TRBV6-6 to TRBJ2-7, with D unclear. V gave up 7 bases and J gave up 3 bases, with 7 bases separating them. The CDR3 loop spans 11 amino acids. Germline V gives CDR1 MNHNY, CDR2 SVGAGI (reference sequence). CDR3 DNA: TGTGCCAGCACTCAGAACTACGAGCAGTACTTC. This sequence encodes CASTQNYEQYF.

The chain couples TRBV29-1 to TRBJ2-1, with unresolved D. The CDR3 sequence is 10 residues long. Per the germline V gene, CDR1 is SQVTM and CDR2 is ANQGSEA. V was clipped by 4 bases and J by 7 bases, with 5 bases between them. Written as DNA, the CDR3 is TGCAGCGTTGGTGGGAATGAGCAGTTCTTC. It yields the protein CSVGGNEQFF.

The V call is TRBV6-4, the J call TRBJ2-1; D unresolved. V lost 5 bases and J lost 7, with 6 bases in between. The germline V gene has CDR1 MRHNA and CDR2 SNTAGT. The CDR3 runs to 11 residues. This CDR3 is CASSPRNEQFF. The CDR3 DNA follows: TGTGCCAGCAGTCCCCGGAATGAGCAGTTCTTC.

This chain uses TRBV27 with TRBJ2-3; D uncertain. Germline V gene data show CDR1 as MNHEY and CDR2 as SMNVEV (reference sequence). This CDR3 is 13 amino acids long. V was trimmed by 6 bases and J by 6 bases, leaving 13 bases between them. CDR3 sequence reads: CASSRPPVDTQYF. Written as DNA, the CDR3 is TGTGCCAGCAGCCGCCCCCCCGTTGATACGCAGTATTTT.

This clonotype came up a few times. The V and J genes are TRBV2 and TRBJ1-1, with D possibly matching TRBD1 (6 bases). The CDR3 spans 12 residues. V was clipped by 5 bases and J by 10 bases, with 14 bases between them. Germline V gives CDR1 SNHLY, CDR2 FYNNEI. The CDR3 DNA is TGTGCCAGCAGTTTTGGGGGGCAGGGAGCTTTCTTT. Translation: CASSFGGQGAFF.

The CDR3 bases are TGTGCCAGCCGACAGGGGGCTGGACAGCCCCAGCATTTT. The encoded protein is CASRQGAGQPQHF. J is TRBJ1-5 and V is TRBV12-3 or TRBV12-4; 10 bases are shared with TRBD1. CDR3 length: 13 residues. J gave up 7 bases and V 8 bases, and 5 bases lay outside the gene matches.

This clonotype qualifies as medium-sized. The CDR3 loop reads CASRREGSEEQYF. Here the CDR3 DNA reads TGTGCCAGCAGGCGGGAAGGGAGTGAAGAGCAGTACTTC. The chain links TRBV7-9 to TRBJ2-7; possible D gene TRBD2, 6 bases. V lost 6 bases to trimming and J lost 7 bases, with 16 bases between them. This CDR3 is 13 amino acids long. The germline V gene encodes CDR1 SEHNR and CDR2 FQNEAQ (reference sequence).

The chain has TRBV7-9 and TRBJ2-3; no firm D call. Trimming took 1 base from V and 6 from J, leaving 8 bases between them. The V gene's germline CDR1 is SEHNR and CDR2 FQNEAQ (reference sequence). The CDR3 loop spans 13 amino acids. The CDR3 sequence: CASSLEATDTQYF. The CDR3 nucleotides are TGTGCCAGCAGCTTAGAGGCGACGGATACGCAGTATTTT.

In DNA form, the CDR3 reads TGCAGTGCTAGAGATCTGGATAGCAATCAGCCCCAGCATTTT. This codes for CSARDLDSNQPQHF. The V and J genes are TRBV20-1 and TRBJ1-5; D remains ambiguous. CDR1 DFQATT and CDR2 SNEGSKA come from the germline V gene (reference sequence). Trimming took off 0 bases at V and 0 bases at J, with 6 bases between the two ends. This CDR3 is built from 14 residues.

The V and J genes are TRBV20-1 and TRBJ2-3, with 11 bases lining up with TRBD2. After removal of 1 base from V and 3 bases from J, the junction contained 3 bases not matched to a gene. The CDR3 totals 15 residues. The germline V gene encodes CDR1 DFQATT and CDR2 SNEGSKA (reference sequence). CDR3 region: CSARVPSGRTDTQYF. CDR3 sequence (DNA): TGCAGTGCTAGAGTGCCTAGCGGGAGGACAGATACGCAGTATTTT.

Only a few counts were recorded for this clonotype. This sequence joins TRBV10-1 and TRBJ2-1; no definite D call. This CDR3 has 16 residues. Looked up from germline, CDR1 is WNHNN and CDR2 is SYGVQD (reference sequence). V lost 0 bases and J lost 8, with 17 bases in between. The CDR3 DNA follows: TGCGCCAGCAGTGAGTCCCGGGCCCTTTCTGGGGATGAGCAGTTCTTC. Its protein is CASSESRALSGDEQFF.

V and J are TRBV20-1 and TRBJ2-1; 9 bases are shared with TRBD2. Germline V gene data show CDR1 as DFQATT and CDR2 as SNEGSKA (reference sequence). The CDR3 length is 15 residues. With V trimmed by 4 bases and J by 2 bases, 6 bases remained unmatched. The CDR3, as DNA: TGCAGTGCTATAAATAGCGGGAGAGCCTACAATGAGCAGTTCTTC. It is translated as CSAINSGRAYNEQFF.

The CDR3 nucleotides are TGCAGCGTCGCCCAGGACGTAGCCGAGACCCAGTACTTC. It encodes CSVAQDVAETQYF. The chain has TRBV29-1 and TRBJ2-5; D is ambiguous. Germline assignment: CDR1 SQVTM and CDR2 ANQGSEA. Trimming shortened V by 6 bases and J by 5 bases, and 16 bases separated the two germline ends. This CDR3 is built from 13 residues.

The chain has TRBV6-6 and TRBJ2-3; 11 bases are a match to TRBD2. The germline V gene has CDR1 MNHNY and CDR2 SVGAGI (reference sequence). The CDR3 runs to 19 residues. V lost 2 bases to trimming and J lost 0 bases; unmatched junction nucleotides: 10. In DNA form, the CDR3 reads TGTGCCAGCAGTTACACCGGGACTAGCGGATTTCCTAGCACAGATACGCAGTATTTT. This codes for CASSYTGTSGFPSTDTQYF.

This clonotype was found a few times. The chain couples TRBV5-4 to TRBJ2-5; 10 nucleotides line up with TRBD2. The CDR3 loop spans 15 amino acids. Germline V gives CDR1 SGHNT, CDR2 YYREEE (reference sequence). J was trimmed by 4 bases and V by 1 base; bases with no gene match: 4. CDR3 residues: CASSLKREGGETQYF. CDR3 in DNA: TGTGCCAGCAGCTTGAAGCGGGAGGGTGGAGAGACCCAGTACTTC.

This clonotype was found many times. This chain connects TRBV4-3 to TRBJ2-3; 7 bases match TRBD1. The CDR3 spans 16 residues. Germline V gives CDR1 LGHNA, CDR2 YSLEER. Losses at the gene ends were 0 bases for V and 4 bases for J; bases not matched to a gene: 7. The CDR3 loop reads CASSQDWSGGADTQYF. The CDR3 nucleotides are TGCGCCAGCAGCCAAGATTGGTCAGGGGGAGCAGATACGCAGTATTTT.